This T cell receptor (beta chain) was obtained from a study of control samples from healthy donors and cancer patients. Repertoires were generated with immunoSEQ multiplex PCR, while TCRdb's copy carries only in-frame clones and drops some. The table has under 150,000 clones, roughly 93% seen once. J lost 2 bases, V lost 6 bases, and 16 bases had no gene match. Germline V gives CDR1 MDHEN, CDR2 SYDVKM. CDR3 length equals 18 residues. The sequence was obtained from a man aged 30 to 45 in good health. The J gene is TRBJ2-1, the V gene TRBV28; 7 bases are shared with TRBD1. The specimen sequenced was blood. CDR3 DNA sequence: TGTGCCAGCAGACACTTAGGGGGCTCCGGACTTACCTACAATGAGCAGTTCTTC. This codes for CASRHLGGSGLTYNEQFF.